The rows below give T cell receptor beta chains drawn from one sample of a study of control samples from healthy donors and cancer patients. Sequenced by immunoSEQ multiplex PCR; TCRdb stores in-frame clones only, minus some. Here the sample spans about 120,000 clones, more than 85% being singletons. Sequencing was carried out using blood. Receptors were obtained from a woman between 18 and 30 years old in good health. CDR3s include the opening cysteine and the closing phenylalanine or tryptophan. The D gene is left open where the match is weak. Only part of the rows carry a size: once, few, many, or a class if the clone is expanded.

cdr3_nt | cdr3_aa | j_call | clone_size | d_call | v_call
TGCGCCAGCAGTCTAAACTCCTACGAGCAGTACTTC | CASSLNSYEQYF | TRBJ2-7 | - | - | TRBV5-1
TGTGCCTGGAGGGCAGATTACGAGCAGTACTTC | CAWRADYEQYF | TRBJ2-7 | - | - | TRBV30
TGTGCCTGGAATCACAGAGGTAATGAAAAACTGTTTTTT | CAWNHRGNEKLFF | TRBJ1-4 | once | - | TRBV30
TGTGCCAGCAGTTACCCAGCCGCAAGGACCCAGTACTTC | CASSYPAARTQYF | TRBJ2-5 | - | - | TRBV6-5
TGTGCCAGCAGCTTAGTAGGAGTAGGGGCCTCGAACACCGGGGAGCTGTTTTTT | CASSLVGVGASNTGELFF | TRBJ2-2 | - | - | TRBV7-2
TGTGCCACCACATCGGCAGGGCTGAAGCAGTACTTC | CATTSAGLKQYF | TRBJ2-7 | - | - | TRBV27
TGTGCCAGCAGCTCGGGACTTTGGACTGAAGCTTTCTTT | CASSSGLWTEAFF | TRBJ1-1 | - | - | TRBV9
TGTGCCACCAGCACCGCCCGGATGGGGGATACGCAGTATTTT | CATSTARMGDTQYF | TRBJ2-3 | - | - | TRBV15
TGTGCCAGCAGCTCAACCCCCCGGGACAGGGTATCCTACGAGCAGTACTTC | CASSSTPRDRVSYEQYF | TRBJ2-7 | - | TRBD1 | TRBV5-4
TGTGCCAGCAGTTTACAGGGGACAGGCCACGAGCAGTACTTC | CASSLQGTGHEQYF | TRBJ2-7 | - | TRBD1 | TRBV28
TGTGCCAGCAGCCAAGATTGGACAGGAACATACGAGCAGTACTTC | CASSQDWTGTYEQYF | TRBJ2-7 | - | TRBD1 | TRBV4-2
TGTGCCAGCAGTCTTCAGGGTGGCGCTTTCTTT | CASSLQGGAFF | TRBJ1-1 | - | - | TRBV6-6
TGTGCCAGCAGCTCGGCTTTAGCGGGGGGGCCCTTTGAGCAGTTCTTC | CASSSALAGGPFEQFF | TRBJ2-1 | - | TRBD2 | TRBV7-2
TGTGCCAGCAGTTTAGGCGGGTTTGGTGGGGCCAACGTCCTGACTTTC | CASSLGGFGGANVLTF | TRBJ2-6 | - | - | TRBV28
TGTGCCAGCAGCGGGGGACAGGGTCTCAACTATGGCTACACCTTC | CASSGGQGLNYGYTF | TRBJ1-2 | - | TRBD1 | TRBV7-9
TGTGCCAGCAGCTCGGGACCTGGAGGGACTGAAGCTTTCTTT | CASSSGPGGTEAFF | TRBJ1-1 | - | - | TRBV6-6
TGTGCCAGCAGCTTAATCGGGGGAGAAGGACAGCCCCAGCATTTT | CASSLIGGEGQPQHF | TRBJ1-5 | - | - | TRBV7-3
TGTGCCAGCAGTGAAGGGGGGGTCCTACTCTATGGCTACACCTTC | CASSEGGVLLYGYTF | TRBJ1-2 | - | - | TRBV2
TGTGCCAGCAGCTTGGCGCCAGGGCAACAAGAGTCACCCCTCCACTTT | CASSLAPGQQESPLHF | TRBJ1-6 | - | - | TRBV5-4
TGCGCCAGCAGCCAAGGATTTAGTGTGGATCAGCCCCAGCATTTT | CASSQGFSVDQPQHF | TRBJ1-5 | - | - | TRBV4-3
TGCGCCAGCAGCCAAGATGCGGGAGGGGGGCGAAGCACTGAAGCTTTCTTT | CASSQDAGGGRSTEAFF | TRBJ1-1 | - | - | TRBV4-3
TGTGCCAGTAAGCGGGACTCTAGCACAGATACGCAGTATTTT | CASKRDSSTDTQYF | TRBJ2-3 | - | TRBD2 | TRBV19
TGCGCCAGCAGCCCCCTCGGGACTAGCGGAGCAAATGAGCAGTTCTTC | CASSPLGTSGANEQFF | TRBJ2-1 | - | TRBD2 | TRBV5-1
TGTGCCAGCAGCTTAGCATCTACGGCCCTTGGCGAGCAGTACTTC | CASSLASTALGEQYF | TRBJ2-7 | - | - | TRBV7-2
TGTGCCACCCCCGCGCGAAGGGGCAGCGCCGGGGAGCTGTTTTTT | CATPARRGSAGELFF | TRBJ2-2 | - | - | TRBV28
TGTGCCAGCAGCATGACAGGTTTATCCTACGAGCAGTACTTC | CASSMTGLSYEQYF | TRBJ2-7 | once | - | TRBV9
TGTGCCAGCAGCATCTGGGACAGTAACTATGGCTACACCTTC | CASSIWDSNYGYTF | TRBJ1-2 | - | TRBD1 | TRBV9
TGTGCCAGCAGTTCCAGGGCACACTACGAGCAGTACTTC | CASSSRAHYEQYF | TRBJ2-7 | once | - | TRBV28
TGTGCCACCAGTGATGACACAGGTTCTAGGTCAGATACGCAGTATTTT | CATSDDTGSRSDTQYF | TRBJ2-3 | - | - | TRBV24-1
TGTGCCAGCAGTCCTCCAGTCTTCAAGCAGTACTTC | CASSPPVFKQYF | TRBJ2-7 | - | - | TRBV28
TGTGCCAGCAGTGTACAGGGTTTCTCTCGAGGGAAGACCCAGTACTTC | CASSVQGFSRGKTQYF | TRBJ2-5 | - | - | TRBV2
TGTGCCAGCACCCGCCTGGGATTGGGGGGCTACAATGAGCAGTTCTTC | CASTRLGLGGYNEQFF | TRBJ2-1 | - | - | TRBV3-1/TRBV3-2
TGTGCCAGCAGCCGGGGACAGAGCACAGATACGCAGTATTTT | CASSRGQSTDTQYF | TRBJ2-3 | - | TRBD1 | TRBV7-9
TGTGCCAGCAGTGAGTCCGGACTAGCGAGCAACAATGAGCAGTTCTTC | CASSESGLASNNEQFF | TRBJ2-1 | - | TRBD2 | TRBV2
TGCAGTGCTAGAGCCCCTAATGAGCAGTTCTTC | CSARAPNEQFF | TRBJ2-1 | - | - | TRBV20-1
TGTGCCAGCAGTGACCCAGGGAATTCACCCCTCCACTTT | CASSDPGNSPLHF | TRBJ1-6 | - | - | TRBV25-1
TGTGCCAGCAGTTACATAGCGGGAGTATCTGGTATAACAGATACGCAGTATTTT | CASSYIAGVSGITDTQYF | TRBJ2-3 | - | TRBD2 | TRBV6-2/TRBV6-3